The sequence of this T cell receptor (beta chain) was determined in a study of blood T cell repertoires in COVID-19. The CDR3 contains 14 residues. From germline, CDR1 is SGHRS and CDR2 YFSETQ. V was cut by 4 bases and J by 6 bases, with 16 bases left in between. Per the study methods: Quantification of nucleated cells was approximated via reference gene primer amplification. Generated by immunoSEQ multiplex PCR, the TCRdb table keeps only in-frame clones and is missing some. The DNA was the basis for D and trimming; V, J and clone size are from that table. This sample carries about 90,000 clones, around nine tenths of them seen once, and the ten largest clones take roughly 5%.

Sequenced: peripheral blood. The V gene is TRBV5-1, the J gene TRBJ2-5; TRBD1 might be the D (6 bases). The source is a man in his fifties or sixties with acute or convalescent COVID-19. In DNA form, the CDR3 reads TGCGCCAGCAGCCTTGGCTGGGGGCGTCAGACCCAGTACTTC. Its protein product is CASSLGWGRQTQYF.